Presented here are 13 T cell receptor beta chains from one specimen sequenced in a study of glioma-infiltrating T cells. TCR alpha and beta CDR3 regions were amplified from RNA using iRepertoire nested multiplex PCR. TCRdb analysed the multiplex PCR reads with MiXCR anew, one entry per CDR3 protein. The table lists about 93,000 distinct CDR3 sequences, 35% to 45% of them singletons. The sample was glioma tissue, nonneoplastic brain tissue, or PBMCs (not recorded which). These receptors all come from a human donor with low-grade glioma or glioblastoma, undergoing nonglioma brain surgery, or in good health (not recorded which).

Many counts were recorded for this clonotype. The chain has TRBV5-1 and TRBJ2-7; the match to TRBD1 covers 9 bases. The CDR3 is 15 residues long. Germline CDR1 reads SGHRS; CDR2 reads YFSETQ. The trim removed 0 bases at V and 5 bases at J, leaving 6 bases unmatched. The CDR3 loop is CASSLAGQGKDEQYF. In nucleotides, the CDR3 is TGCGCCAGCAGCTTGGCCGGACAGGGGAAGGACGAGCAGTACTTC.

Regarding this clonotype: The final CDR3 position lacks the conserved phenylalanine or tryptophan, pointing to a likely read error. This chain uses TRBV6-1 with TRBJ2-7, with 11 bases aligning to TRBD1. Germline CDR1 reads MNHNS; CDR2 reads SASEGT. The CDR3 totals 15 residues. V was clipped by 6 bases and J by 7 bases; unmatched bases: 11. The CDR3 here is CASRSLGQGAWEQYL. DNA of the CDR3: TGTGCCAGCAGGTCACTTGGACAGGGGGCTTGGGAGCAGTACCTC.

The chain recombines TRBV2 with TRBJ2-1; D remains unclear. This CDR3 contains 9 residues. CDR1 and CDR2 from the germline V gene are SNHLY and FYNNEI. CDR3 in DNA: TGTGCAGGCTACAATGAGCAGTTCTTC. It yields the protein CAGYNEQFF.

This clonotype was detected many times. The V call is TRBV2, the J call TRBJ1-1; tentative D call: TRBD1 (6 bases). The CDR3 extends over 14 amino acids. Germline CDR1 and CDR2: SNHLY and FYNNEI. Trimming removed 8 bases at V and 2 bases at J, with 15 bases between. The CDR3 loop is CASGGAGLNTEAFF. CDR3 bases: TGTGCCAGCGGGGGGGCAGGGCTCAACACTGAAGCTTTCTTT.

As regards this clonotype: This may arise from a read error, as a much more abundant clone is one base away. V and J are TRBV12-3 or TRBV12-4 and TRBJ2-7; 12 bases line up with TRBD2. This CDR3 is built from 16 residues. The CDR3 region is CANSPGLAGYSYEQYF. The CDR3 bases are TGTGCCAACAGTCCGGGACTAGCGGGTTACTCCTACGAGCAGTACTTC.

This clonotype was counted at least ten times. DNA of the CDR3: TGTGCCAGTAGTATAGTGGGGTTCCAAGAGACCCAGTACTTC. The encoded protein is CASSIVGFQETQYF. The chain has TRBV19 and TRBJ2-5; D gene unclear. V lost 1 base and J 1 base, leaving 7 bases between the germline ends. This CDR3 spans 14 amino acids. Germline values: CDR1 LNHDA, CDR2 SQIVND (reference sequence).

The chain has TRBV6-6 and TRBJ2-1; the match to TRBD2 covers 10 bases. The CDR3 is 16 amino acids. V dropped 3 bases and J dropped 5; count of bases not matched to a gene: 7. Germline V lookup: CDR1 MNHNY, CDR2 SVGAGI (reference sequence). The CDR3: CASSYRTSGSHNEQFF. The DNA of the CDR3 is TGTGCCAGCAGTTATCGGACTAGCGGATCCCACAATGAGCAGTTCTTC.

This clonotype has at least ten counts. The chain joins TRBV20-1 to TRBJ2-7; 10 bases line up with TRBD2. V shed 3 bases and J 5 bases; nucleotides not matched to a gene: 7. Germline V lookup: CDR1 DFQATT, CDR2 SNEGSKA (reference sequence). The CDR3 has 14 amino acids. The CDR3 loop is CSASPLAGVDEQYF. The CDR3 DNA reads TGCAGTGCTAGCCCCCTAGCGGGAGTGGACGAGCAGTACTTC.

In its sample, this clonotype was seen many times. J is TRBJ2-7 and V is TRBV3-1, with 8 bases identical to TRBD1. This CDR3 has 14 residues. CDR1 is LGHDT, CDR2 YNNKEL, per germline (reference sequence). The trim removed 2 bases at V and 5 bases at J, leaving 5 bases unmatched. CDR3 loop: CASSQIQGADEQYF. DNA of the CDR3: TGTGCCAGCAGCCAAATTCAGGGGGCGGACGAGCAGTACTTC.

The chain recombines TRBV5-1 with TRBJ1-5; no firm D call. Deletions cut 4 bases from V and 1 base from J, with 6 bases between. The CDR3 is 13 residues long. Germline assignment: CDR1 SGHRS and CDR2 YFSETQ. CDR3 in amino acids: CASSGGSNQPQHF. DNA for the CDR3: TGCGCCAGCAGCGGTGGGAGCAATCAGCCCCAGCATTTT.

This clonotype was observed once. V and J are TRBV5-4 and TRBJ2-7; 7 bases map to TRBD1. The CDR3 consists of 16 residues. The germline CDR1 and CDR2 sequences are SGHNT and YYREEE (reference sequence). V shed 1 base, J shed 0 bases, and the junction held 7 bases outside the gene matches. CDR3 sequence (DNA): TGTGCCAGCAGCTTGTACACAGGGGTCTACTCCTACGAGCAGTACTTC. Translation gives CASSLYTGVYSYEQYF.

Points on this clonotype: In this CDR3 the conserved last residue, phenylalanine or tryptophan, is missing, so a read error is likely. V and J are TRBV20-1 and TRBJ1-3, with D possibly matching TRBD1 (6 bases). Germline-derived CDR1 and CDR2 are DFQATT and SNEGSKA (reference sequence). The CDR3 covers 15 residues. CDR3 region: CSARDHRTAGNTIYL. The DNA of the CDR3 is TGCAGTGCTAGAGATCATAGGACAGCCGGAAACACAATATATTTA.

This clonotype was observed at least ten times. The chain recombines TRBV7-3 with TRBJ2-7, with 9 bases that match TRBD1. The CDR3 covers 15 residues. V lost 2 bases and J lost 4; bases outside the gene matches: 6. From germline, CDR1 is SGHTA and CDR2 FQGTGA. CDR3 region: CASSLVPGQGYEQYF. As DNA, the CDR3 is TGTGCCAGCAGCTTAGTCCCGGGACAGGGTTACGAGCAGTACTTC.